This entry describes one TCR beta chain. Germline lookup yields CDR1 DFQATT and CDR2 SNEGSKA (reference sequence). The CDR3 has 13 residues. Trimming removed 2 bases from V and 4 bases from J, with 8 bases in between. This sample is drawn from a study of blood T cells in healthy people across ages. A second PCR of roughly 7 to 11 cycles used a sample-barcoded 5' primer and a J-beta primer mix. TCRdb called the 5' RACE reads again in MiXCR, with one record for every CDR3 protein. This table has fewer than 1,200,000 distinct CDR3 sequences, almost 25% appearing once. The same sample was also studied in work on T cells of mothers and their children. That investigation notes: All donors were healthy and Caucasian; they were a few mothers and their six children. Related mother-child pairs shared slightly more overlap than unrelated pairs, but the difference was non-significant.

The receptor was derived from a girl aged 2 to 9 in good health. The chain links TRBV20-1 to TRBJ1-4; D remains ambiguous. The sequenced sample was blood. The CDR3 sequence is CSARLVLNEKLFF. The CDR3, as DNA: TGCAGTGCTAGACTTGTTCTTAATGAAAAACTGTTTTTT.